The present T cell receptor beta chain was sequenced within a study of patients and donors after allogeneic stem cell transplantation. TCRdb passed the RT-PCR reads through MiXCR, listing each CDR3 protein once. The sample holds about 110,000 distinct CDR3 sequences; around 35% are singletons and the top ten take more than 25%. Per germline, CDR1 SGHRS and CDR2 YFSETQ. CDR3 length: 15 residues. V shed 2 bases and J 4 bases; nucleotides not matched to a gene: 4. The sequencing sample was made of blood, either unsorted or a sorted T cell fraction (not recorded which). The J gene is TRBJ1-2, the V gene TRBV5-1; 11 positions agree with TRBD1. This sequence originates from a human donor who was either an allogeneic HSCT recipient or a stem cell or donor lymphocyte infusion donor (not recorded which). It is not recorded whose cells these are; they may come from a transplant donor. The DNA of the CDR3 is TGCGCCAGCAGCTTAGGACAGGGGGCTGGCTATGGCTACACCTTC. It is translated as CASSLGQGAGYGYTF.